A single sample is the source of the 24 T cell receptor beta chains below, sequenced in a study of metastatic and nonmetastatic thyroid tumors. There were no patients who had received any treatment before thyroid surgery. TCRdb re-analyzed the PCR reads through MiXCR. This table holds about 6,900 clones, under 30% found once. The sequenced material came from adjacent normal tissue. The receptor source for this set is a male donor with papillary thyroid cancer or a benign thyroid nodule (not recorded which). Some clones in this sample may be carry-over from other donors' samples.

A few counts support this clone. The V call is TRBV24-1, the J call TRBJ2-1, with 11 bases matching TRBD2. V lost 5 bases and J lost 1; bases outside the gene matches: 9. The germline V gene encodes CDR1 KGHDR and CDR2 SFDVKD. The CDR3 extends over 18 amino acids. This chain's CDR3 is CATSALLAGERSYNEQFF. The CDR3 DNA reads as TGTGCCACCAGTGCTTTACTAGCGGGAGAAAGATCCTACAATGAGCAGTTCTTC.

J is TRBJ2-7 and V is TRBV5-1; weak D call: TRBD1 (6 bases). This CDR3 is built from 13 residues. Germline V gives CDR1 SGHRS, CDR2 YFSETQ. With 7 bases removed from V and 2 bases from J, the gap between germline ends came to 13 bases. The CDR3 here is CASRRQETYEQYF. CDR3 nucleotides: TGCGCCAGCCGACGACAGGAAACCTACGAGCAGTACTTC. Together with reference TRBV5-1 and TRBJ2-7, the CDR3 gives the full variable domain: KAGVTQTPRYLIKTRGQQVTLSCSPISGHRSVSWYQQTPGQGLQFLFEYFSETQRNKGNFPGRFSGRQFSNSRSEMNVSTLELGDSALYLCASRRQETYEQYFGPGTRLTVT.

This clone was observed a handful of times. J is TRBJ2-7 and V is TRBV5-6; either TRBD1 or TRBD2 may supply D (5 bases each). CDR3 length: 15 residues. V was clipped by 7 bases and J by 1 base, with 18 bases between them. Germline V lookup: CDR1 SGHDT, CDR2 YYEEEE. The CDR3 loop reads CASSPWGSFSYEQYF. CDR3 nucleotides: TGTGCCAGCTCCCCGTGGGGGTCTTTTTCCTACGAGCAGTACTTC.

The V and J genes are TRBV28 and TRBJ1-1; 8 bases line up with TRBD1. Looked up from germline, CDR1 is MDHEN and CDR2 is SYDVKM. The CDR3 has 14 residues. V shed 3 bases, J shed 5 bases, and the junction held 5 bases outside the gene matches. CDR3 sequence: CASSFGQGRTEAFF. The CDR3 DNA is TGTGCCAGCAGTTTCGGACAGGGAAGGACTGAAGCTTTCTTT.

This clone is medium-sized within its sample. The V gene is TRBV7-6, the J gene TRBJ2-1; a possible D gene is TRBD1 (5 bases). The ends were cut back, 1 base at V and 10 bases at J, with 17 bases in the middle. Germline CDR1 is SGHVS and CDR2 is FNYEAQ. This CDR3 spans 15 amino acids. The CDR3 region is CASSLVAGIISEQFF. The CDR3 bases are TGTGCCAGCAGCTTAGTGGCAGGGATTATTTCCGAGCAGTTCTTC. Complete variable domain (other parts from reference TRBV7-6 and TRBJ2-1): GAGVSQSPRYKVTKRGQDVALRCDPISGHVSLYWYRQALGQGPEFLTYFNYEAQQDKSGLPNDRFSAERPEGSISTLTIQRTEQRDSAMYRCASSLVAGIISEQFFGPGTRLTVL.

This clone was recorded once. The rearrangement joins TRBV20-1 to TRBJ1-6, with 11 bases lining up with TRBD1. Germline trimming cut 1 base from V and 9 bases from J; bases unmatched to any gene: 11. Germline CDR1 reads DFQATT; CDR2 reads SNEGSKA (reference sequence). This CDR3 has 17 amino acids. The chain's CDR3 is CSARVGQGALLGSPLHF. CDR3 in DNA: TGCAGTGCTAGAGTAGGACAGGGGGCCTTATTAGGTTCACCCCTCCACTTT.

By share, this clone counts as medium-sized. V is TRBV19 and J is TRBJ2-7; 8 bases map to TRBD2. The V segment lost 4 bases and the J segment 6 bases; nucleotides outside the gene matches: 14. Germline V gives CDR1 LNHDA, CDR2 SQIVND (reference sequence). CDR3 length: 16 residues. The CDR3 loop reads CASSNLVMGLGGEQYF. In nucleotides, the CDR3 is TGTGCCAGTAGTAACTTAGTAATGGGACTAGGAGGCGAGCAGTACTTC.

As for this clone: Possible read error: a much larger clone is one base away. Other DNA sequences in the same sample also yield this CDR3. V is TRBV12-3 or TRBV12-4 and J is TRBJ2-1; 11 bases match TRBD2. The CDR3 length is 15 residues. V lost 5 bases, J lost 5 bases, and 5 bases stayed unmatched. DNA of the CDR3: TGTGCCAGCAGTCTTATTAGCGGGAGGGACAATGAGCAGTTCTTC. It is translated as CASSLISGRDNEQFF.

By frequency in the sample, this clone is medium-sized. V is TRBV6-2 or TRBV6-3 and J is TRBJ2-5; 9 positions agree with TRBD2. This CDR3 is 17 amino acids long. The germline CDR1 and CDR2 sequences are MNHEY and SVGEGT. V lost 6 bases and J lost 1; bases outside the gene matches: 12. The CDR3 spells CASSQGVLAGSQETQYF. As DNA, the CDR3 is TGTGCCAGCAGCCAGGGAGTTCTAGCGGGGTCCCAAGAGACCCAGTACTTC.

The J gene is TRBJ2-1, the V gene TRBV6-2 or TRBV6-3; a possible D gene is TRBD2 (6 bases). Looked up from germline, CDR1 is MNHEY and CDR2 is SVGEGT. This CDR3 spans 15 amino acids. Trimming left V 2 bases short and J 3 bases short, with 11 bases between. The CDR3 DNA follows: TGTGCCAGCAGTTACGTGCGGGGTGGCTACAATGAGCAGTTCTTC. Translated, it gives CASSYVRGGYNEQFF.

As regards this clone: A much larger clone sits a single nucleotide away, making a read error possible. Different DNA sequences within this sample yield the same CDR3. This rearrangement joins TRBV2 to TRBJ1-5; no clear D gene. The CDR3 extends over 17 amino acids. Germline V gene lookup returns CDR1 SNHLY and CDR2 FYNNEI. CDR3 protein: CASSAPQEIDSNQPQHF. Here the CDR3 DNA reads TGCGCCAGCAGTGCCCCCCAGGAGATCGATAGCAATCAGCCCCAGCATTTT.

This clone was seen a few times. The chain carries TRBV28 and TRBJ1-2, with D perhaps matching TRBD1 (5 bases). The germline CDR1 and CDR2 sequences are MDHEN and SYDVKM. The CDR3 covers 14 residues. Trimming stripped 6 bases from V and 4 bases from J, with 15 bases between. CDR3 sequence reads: CASSLVRGSYGYTF. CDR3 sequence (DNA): TGTGCCAGCAGCTTAGTTCGGGGGTCCTATGGCTACACCTTC.

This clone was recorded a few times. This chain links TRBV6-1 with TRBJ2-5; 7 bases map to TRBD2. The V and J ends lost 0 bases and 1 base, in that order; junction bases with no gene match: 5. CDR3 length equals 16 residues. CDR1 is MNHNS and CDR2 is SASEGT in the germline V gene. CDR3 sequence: CASSEAAGVGQETQYF. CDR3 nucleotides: TGTGCCAGCAGTGAAGCGGCGGGAGTGGGCCAAGAGACCCAGTACTTC.

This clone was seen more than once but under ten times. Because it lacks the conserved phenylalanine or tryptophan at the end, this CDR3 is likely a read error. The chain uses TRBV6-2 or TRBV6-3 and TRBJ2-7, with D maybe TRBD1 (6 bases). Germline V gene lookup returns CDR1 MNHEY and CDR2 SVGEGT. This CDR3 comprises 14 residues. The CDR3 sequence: CASRAPGQSYDQYC. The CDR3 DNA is TGTGCCAGCAGGGCCCCGGGACAATCCTACGATCAGTACTGC.

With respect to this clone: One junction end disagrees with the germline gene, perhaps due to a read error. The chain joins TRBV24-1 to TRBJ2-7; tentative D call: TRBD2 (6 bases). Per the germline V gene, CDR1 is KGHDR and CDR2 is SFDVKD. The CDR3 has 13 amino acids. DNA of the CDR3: TGTGCCTCCAGTGATTCACCCTCGGGAGAGCAGTCCTTC. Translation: CASSDSPSGEQSF.

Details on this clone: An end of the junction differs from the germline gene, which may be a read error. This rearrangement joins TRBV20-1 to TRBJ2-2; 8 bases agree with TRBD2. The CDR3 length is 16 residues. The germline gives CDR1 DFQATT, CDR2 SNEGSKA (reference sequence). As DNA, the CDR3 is TGCAGTGCTAGAGATACAACTAGCGGACTCACCGGAGAGCTGCTTTTT. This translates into CSARDTTSGLTGELLF.

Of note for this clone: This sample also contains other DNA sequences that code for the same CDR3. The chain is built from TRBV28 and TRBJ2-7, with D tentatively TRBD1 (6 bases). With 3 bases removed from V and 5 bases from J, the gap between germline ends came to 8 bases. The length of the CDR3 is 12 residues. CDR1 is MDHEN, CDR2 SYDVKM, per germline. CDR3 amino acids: CASSFNRDEQYF. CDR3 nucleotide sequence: TGTGCCAGCAGTTTTAACAGGGACGAGCAGTACTTC.

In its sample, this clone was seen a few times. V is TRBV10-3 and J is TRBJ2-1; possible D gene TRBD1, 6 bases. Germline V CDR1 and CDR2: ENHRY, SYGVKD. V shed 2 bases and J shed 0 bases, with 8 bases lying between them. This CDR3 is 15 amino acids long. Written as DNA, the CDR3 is TGTGCCATCAGTGAGCCGGACAGCTCCTACAATGAGCAGTTCTTC. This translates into CAISEPDSSYNEQFF.

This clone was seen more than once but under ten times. CDR3 sequence: CATSVDTSTDTQYF. As DNA, the CDR3 is TGTGCCACCAGTGTCGATACTAGCACAGATACGCAGTATTTT. The chain links TRBV24-1 to TRBJ2-3; D gene ambiguous. The CDR3 is 14 amino acids. V was shortened by 5 bases and J by 0 bases, with 8 bases between the two germline ends. The germline V gene encodes CDR1 KGHDR and CDR2 SFDVKD.

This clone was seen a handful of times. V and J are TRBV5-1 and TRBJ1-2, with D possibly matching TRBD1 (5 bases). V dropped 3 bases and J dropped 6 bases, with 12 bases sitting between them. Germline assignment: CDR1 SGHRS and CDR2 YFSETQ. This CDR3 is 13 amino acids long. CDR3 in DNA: TGCGCCAGCAGCTCCCGGGACTCCAATGGCTACACCTTC. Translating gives CASSSRDSNGYTF. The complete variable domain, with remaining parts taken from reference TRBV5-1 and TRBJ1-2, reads KAGVTQTPRYLIKTRGQQVTLSCSPISGHRSVSWYQQTPGQGLQFLFEYFSETQRNKGNFPGRFSGRQFSNSRSEMNVSTLELGDSALYLCASSSRDSNGYTFGSGTRLTVV.

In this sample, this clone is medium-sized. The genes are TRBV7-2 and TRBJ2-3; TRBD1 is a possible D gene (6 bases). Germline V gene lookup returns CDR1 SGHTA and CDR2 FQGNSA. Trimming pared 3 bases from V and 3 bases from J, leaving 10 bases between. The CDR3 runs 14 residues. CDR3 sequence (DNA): TGTGCCAGCAGCTTTGAGGGGGTTACAGATACGCAGTATTTT. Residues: CASSFEGVTDTQYF. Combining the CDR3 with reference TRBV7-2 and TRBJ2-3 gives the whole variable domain GAGVSQSPSNKVTEKGKDVELRCDPISGHTALYWYRQSLGQGLEFLIYFQGNSAPDKSGLPSDRFSAERTGGSVSTLTIQRTQQEDSAVYLCASSFEGVTDTQYFGPGTRLTVL.

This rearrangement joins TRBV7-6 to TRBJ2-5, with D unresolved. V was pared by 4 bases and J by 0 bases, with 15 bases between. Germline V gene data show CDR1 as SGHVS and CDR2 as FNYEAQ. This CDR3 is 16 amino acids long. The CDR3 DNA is TGTGCCAGCAGCTCAAGACCGGACGCCGACCAAGAGACCCAGTACTTC. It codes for CASSSRPDADQETQYF.

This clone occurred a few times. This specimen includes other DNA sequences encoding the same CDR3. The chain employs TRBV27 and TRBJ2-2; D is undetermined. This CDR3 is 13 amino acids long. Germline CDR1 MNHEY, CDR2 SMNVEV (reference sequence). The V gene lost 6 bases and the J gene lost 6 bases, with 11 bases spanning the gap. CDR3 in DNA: TGTGCCAGCAGCGTCGATTGGTCCGGGGAGCTGTTTTTT. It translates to CASSVDWSGELFF.

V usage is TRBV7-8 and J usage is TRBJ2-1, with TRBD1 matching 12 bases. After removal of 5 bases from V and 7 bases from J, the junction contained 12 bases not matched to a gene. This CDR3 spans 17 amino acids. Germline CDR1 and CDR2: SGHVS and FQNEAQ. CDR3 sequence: CASSPPGQGAIGNEQFF. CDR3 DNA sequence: TGTGCCAGCAGCCCACCGGGACAGGGGGCTATCGGGAATGAGCAGTTCTTC.